Below are 12 T cell receptor beta chains sequenced from a single sample in a study of CD4 T cells in relation to SARS-CoV-2 and coronaviruses. Assay: immunoSEQ multiplex PCR; the TCRdb copy retains only in-frame clones and omits some. The sample contains over 20,000 clones, 75% of which appear only once. Unexposed donor CD4+ T cells date from about 2011-2018, before the COVID-19 pandemic. Isolation of CD4+ T cells took place after about 10 days in culture. For these TCRs, the target antigens are not known. The sequenced material came from CD4+ T cells from PBMCs, cultured in vitro. The receptors were gathered from a human donor in good health.

The V and J genes are TRBV6-6 and TRBJ2-1; a possible D gene is TRBD2 (5 bases). CDR3 size: 14 residues. Germline assignment: CDR1 MNHNY and CDR2 SVGAGI (reference sequence). V lost 2 bases and J lost 7, with 12 bases in between. This CDR3 is CASSYHASGNEQFF. Written as DNA, the CDR3 is TGTGCCAGCAGTTACCACGCCTCGGGAAATGAGCAGTTCTTC.

This chain connects TRBV10-3 to TRBJ1-2; D unclear. Germline CDR1 ENHRY, CDR2 SYGVKD. The V and J ends lost 1 base and 7 bases respectively, with 16 bases between them. There are 15 residues in the CDR3. CDR3 bases: TGTGCCATCAGTGAGTTCCTCGGGCCGGGCTTTGGCTACACCTTC. This sequence encodes CAISEFLGPGFGYTF.

This rearrangement joins TRBV6-5 to TRBJ2-4, with D perhaps TRBD1 (5 bases). V lost 2 bases and J lost 3, with 11 bases in between. From germline, CDR1 is MNHEY and CDR2 SVGAGI. This CDR3 contains 15 residues. The CDR3 spells CASSYRGRGKNIQYF. DNA of the CDR3: TGTGCCAGCAGTTACAGGGGTCGTGGCAAAAACATTCAGTACTTC.

This chain joins TRBV6-7 and TRBJ2-1, with TRBD1 matching over 9 bases. TRBV6-7 is an open reading frame whose function is uncertain. After removal of 2 bases from V and 8 bases from J, the junction contained 7 bases not matched to a gene. The CDR3 is made up of 15 amino acids. The CDR3: CASSYKGTGRDEQFF. CDR3 sequence (DNA): TGTGCCAGCAGTTACAAAGGGACAGGGCGGGATGAGCAGTTCTTC.

V is TRBV19 and J is TRBJ2-1, with 9 bases fitting TRBD2. The CDR3 is 14 residues long. In germline, CDR1 is LNHDA, CDR2 SQIVND (reference sequence). Germline trimming cut 4 bases from V and 7 bases from J; bases unmatched to any gene: 5. The CDR3 here is CASSTLAGLNEQFF. The CDR3 DNA follows: TGTGCCAGTAGTACCCTAGCGGGACTGAATGAGCAGTTCTTC. The whole variable domain, filled in from reference TRBV19 and TRBJ2-1, reads DGGITQSPKYLFRKEGQNVTLSCEQNLNHDAMYWYRQDPGQGLRLIYYSQIVNDFQKGDIAEGYSVSREKKESFPLTVTSAQKNPTAFYLCASSTLAGLNEQFFGPGTRLTVL.

The genes are TRBV3-1 (or the pseudogene TRBV3-2) and TRBJ2-5; TRBD2 matches 8 bases. This CDR3 comprises 15 residues. The germline V gene encodes CDR1 LGHDT and CDR2 YNNKEL (reference sequence). The J segment lost 5 bases and the V segment lost 6 bases, leaving 11 bases of the junction unmatched. The CDR3 DNA is TGTGCCAGCAGATCAGCGGGAGCTGCCGGGGAGACCCAGTACTTC. It translates to CASRSAGAAGETQYF.

The rearrangement uses TRBV6-1 and TRBJ2-3, with D uncertain. V was pared by 1 base and J by 6 bases, with 14 bases between. This CDR3 is 15 amino acids long. Looked up from germline, CDR1 is MNHNS and CDR2 is SASEGT. The CDR3 region has the DNA TGTGCCAGCAGTGAAGTGAGACCTGATAAGGATACGCAGTATTTT. Protein sequence: CASSEVRPDKDTQYF.

The chain is built from TRBV7-9 and TRBJ2-1, with TRBD2 matching over 15 bases. This CDR3 comprises 17 residues. Trimming took 5 bases from V and 3 from J; bases not matched to a gene: 5. The germline V gene has CDR1 SEHNR and CDR2 FQNEAQ (reference sequence). CDR3 sequence reads: CASSRTSGRGFYNEQFF. In nucleotides, the CDR3 is TGTGCCAGCAGCCGGACTAGCGGGAGGGGATTCTACAATGAGCAGTTCTTC.

This chain uses TRBV19 with TRBJ2-5; 7 nucleotides match TRBD2. Germline V gene lookup returns CDR1 LNHDA and CDR2 SQIVND (reference sequence). The V gene end was trimmed by 3 bases and the J gene end by 4 bases; junction bases not matched to a gene: 5. The CDR3 length is 14 residues. CDR3 amino acids: CASSIGGLAETQYF. Here the CDR3 DNA reads TGTGCCAGTAGTATCGGGGGGTTAGCAGAGACCCAGTACTTC.

This clone was seen only a few times. The gene calls are TRBV10-2 and TRBJ2-3, with 10 bases lining up with TRBD2. There are 18 residues in the CDR3. Germline V gene data show CDR1 as WSHSY and CDR2 as SAAADI. Trimming took 7 bases from V and 8 from J; bases not matched to a gene: 21. The CDR3, as DNA: TGCGCCAGCACACTATTCTCGGGTCGACTAGCGGGTGTCGGTACGCAGTATTTT. Translated, it gives CASTLFSGRLAGVGTQYF.

This chain joins TRBV11-3 and TRBJ2-3; 15 positions agree with TRBD2. Germline V gives CDR1 SGHNT, CDR2 YENEEA. This CDR3 is built from 18 residues. V gave up 9 bases and J gave up 4 bases; unmatched junction bases: 14. CDR3 protein: CARSRTSGRGRLADTQYF. CDR3 DNA sequence: TGTGCCAGATCCCGGACTAGCGGGAGGGGGAGGCTCGCAGATACGCAGTATTTT.

V usage is TRBV6-1 and J usage is TRBJ1-2, with a tentative D call TRBD1 (6 bases). V shed 6 bases and J shed 3 bases, with 14 bases lying between them. CDR1 is MNHNS, CDR2 SASEGT, per germline. CDR3 length: 14 amino acids. The CDR3 protein is CASSPGANDYGYTF. The CDR3 DNA reads as TGTGCCAGCAGCCCAGGGGCGAATGACTATGGCTACACCTTC.